This TCR beta chain was captured by sequencing in a study of cytomegalovirus exposure and HLA in healthy donors. As regards this clone: Its antigen is as yet unknown.

The germline CDR1 and CDR2 sequences are SGHTA and FQGNSA. Trimming left V 7 bases short and J 0 bases short, with 8 bases between. This CDR3 is built from 13 residues. The PCR had 60 Vbeta and 13 Jbeta primers. Sequenced by immunoSEQ multiplex PCR; TCRdb stores in-frame clones only, minus some. Here the sample spans about 160,000 clones, roughly 79% being singletons. Study observations and caveats: The study designated 150 or so TCR beta chains cytomegalovirus-associated. By a later analysis, the bulk of CMV-associated TCR beta chains appeared HLA-restricted. Among TCR beta chains of equal frequency, HLA-associated ones were more clonally expanded in a later analysis. Most TCR beta V segments were productive about 90% or about 30% of the time in an earlier analysis.

The rearrangement joins TRBV7-2 to TRBJ2-3; D gene ambiguous. The specimen was PBMCs. The receptor's source is a woman aged 45-59 years in good health and CMV-seronegative. The CDR3 bases are TGTGCCAGCACCCAGCGTAGCACAGATACGCAGTATTTT. Translating gives CASTQRSTDTQYF.